This T cell receptor beta chain was profiled in a study of HIV-infected patients and healthy controls. With 6 bases removed from V and 2 bases from J, the gap between germline ends came to 2 bases. The CDR3 is 10 amino acids. The germline V gene encodes CDR1 DFQATT and CDR2 SNEGSKA (reference sequence). Findings of the study overall: Significant mean usage differences between HIV-infected patients and controls involved eight alpha and eight beta V genes.

About 550 ng RNA was reverse transcribed with alpha and beta constant-region primers. Each of the alpha and beta chains got its own library through chain-specific third strand synthesis with indices. MiXCR, run by TCRdb on the 5' RACE reads, gives a single entry per CDR3 protein. Here the sample spans 8,100 or so distinct CDR3 sequences, around 6.7% being singletons. Follow-up blood was drawn about 14 weeks, roughly three months, after antiretroviral therapy began. No cell fractionation was done, so the repertoire covers all unsorted peripheral blood T cells. By sample share, this clonotype is medium-sized (0.01 to 0.1%). Its specificity is unknown. Since the library was made to target alpha chains, this beta chain is a stray read and its abundance is not meaningful.

Sequencing used blood, obtained during antiretroviral therapy. This sequence joins TRBV20-1 and TRBJ2-1; D is uncertain. This clonotype was sampled from an adult with HIV infection. Here the CDR3 reads CSAAYNEQFF. Here the CDR3 DNA reads TGCAGTGCCGCCTACAATGAGCAGTTCTTC.